Described below is a single TCR beta chain sequence and its context. These data originate in a study of blood T cell repertoires in COVID-19. On the study more broadly: T cells, B-cell-depleted T cells, or PBMCs provided the cDNA or gDNA that served as material.

Participants' reported clinical history set cohort assignment. Repertoires were generated with immunoSEQ multiplex PCR, while TCRdb's copy carries only in-frame clones and drops some. The data hold roughly 210,000 clones, with about nine tenths observed a single time. The CDR3 has 15 residues. With 3 bases clipped from V and 7 bases from J, the junction kept 2 bases outside the gene matches. The V gene's germline CDR1 is SGHRS and CDR2 YFSETQ. The receptor was isolated from a man in his thirties or forties in a cohort exposed to, infected with or recovered from COVID-19 (not recorded which). The V gene is TRBV5-1, the J gene TRBJ2-1; 15 bases are a match to TRBD2. What was sequenced was PBMCs or T cells enriched from blood (not recorded which). The DNA of the CDR3 is TGCGCCAGCAGCTGGACTAGCGGGAGGGAAAATGAGCAGTTCTTC. As protein: CASSWTSGRENEQFF.